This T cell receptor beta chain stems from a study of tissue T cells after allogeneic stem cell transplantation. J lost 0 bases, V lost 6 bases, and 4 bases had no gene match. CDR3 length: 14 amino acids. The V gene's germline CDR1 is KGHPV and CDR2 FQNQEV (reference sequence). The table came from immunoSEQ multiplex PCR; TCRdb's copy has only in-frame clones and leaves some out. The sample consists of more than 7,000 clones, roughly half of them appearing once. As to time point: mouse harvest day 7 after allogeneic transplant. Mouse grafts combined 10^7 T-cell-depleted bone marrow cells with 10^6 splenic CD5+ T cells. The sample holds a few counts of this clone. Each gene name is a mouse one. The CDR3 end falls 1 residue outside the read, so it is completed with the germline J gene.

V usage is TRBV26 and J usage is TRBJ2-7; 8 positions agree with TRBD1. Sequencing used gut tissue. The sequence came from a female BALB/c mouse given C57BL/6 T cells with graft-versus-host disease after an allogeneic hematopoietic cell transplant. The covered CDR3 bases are TGTGCCAGCAGCCCTACAGGGGGCTCCTATGAACAGTAC. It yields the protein CASSPTGGSYEQY. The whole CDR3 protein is CASSPTGGSYEQYF.